This TCR beta chain was profiled in a study of PD-L1 blockade in urothelial cancer. The study, taken as a whole, reports: Durable benefit was linked to greater 3-week expansion of tumor-associated blood clones.

Germline V gene lookup returns CDR1 MNHEY and CDR2 SVGAGI. This CDR3 is 14 amino acids long. Unmatched junction bases numbered 9, after V lost 6 bases and J lost 4 bases. The authors spiked synthetic TCR analog templates into each PCR. Libraries were prepared by immunoSEQ multiplex PCR; TCRdb keeps only in-frame clonotypes and omits some of them. The sample has about 28,000 clones, roughly 76% seen once. For each patient, 1 to 8 samples were obtained, pretreatment and on-treatment. Points on this clone: Its antigen is undetermined.

The rearrangement uses TRBV6-5 and TRBJ2-7; 7 bases are shared with TRBD1. The sample in question was PBMCs, obtained around atezolizumab (anti-PD-L1) treatment. This clonotype was obtained from a man aged 50-59 years with urothelial cancer. DNA for the CDR3: TGTGCCAGCAGCTCCAGACAGGGAAAATACGAGCAGTACGTC. This codes for CASSSRQGKYEQYV.